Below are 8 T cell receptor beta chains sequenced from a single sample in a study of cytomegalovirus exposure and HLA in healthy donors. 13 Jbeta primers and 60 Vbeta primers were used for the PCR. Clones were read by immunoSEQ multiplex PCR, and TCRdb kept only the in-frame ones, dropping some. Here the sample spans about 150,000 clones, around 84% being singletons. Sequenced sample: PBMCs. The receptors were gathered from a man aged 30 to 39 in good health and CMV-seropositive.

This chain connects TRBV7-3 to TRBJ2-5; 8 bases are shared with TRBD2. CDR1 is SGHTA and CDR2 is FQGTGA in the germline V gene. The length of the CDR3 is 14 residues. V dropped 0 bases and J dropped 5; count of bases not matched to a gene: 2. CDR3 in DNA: TGTGCCAGCAGCTTAACCGGGAGGGCGGAGACCCAGTACTTC. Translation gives CASSLTGRAETQYF. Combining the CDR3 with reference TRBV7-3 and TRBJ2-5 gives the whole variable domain GAGVSQTPSNKVTEKGKYVELRCDPISGHTALYWYRQSLGQGPEFLIYFQGTGAADDSGLPNDRFFAVRPEGSVSTLKIQRTERGDSAVYLCASSLTGRAETQYFGPGTRLLVL.

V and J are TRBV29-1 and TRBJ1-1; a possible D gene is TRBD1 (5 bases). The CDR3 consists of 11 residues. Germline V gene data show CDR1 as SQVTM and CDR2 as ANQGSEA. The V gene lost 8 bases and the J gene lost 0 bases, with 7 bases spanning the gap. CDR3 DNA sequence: TGCAGCTACAGGTTGAACACTGAAGCTTTCTTT. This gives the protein CSYRLNTEAFF.

The CDR3 sequence: CASSRDSWNEQFF. The CDR3 nucleotides are TGTGCCAGCAGTCGGGACAGTTGGAATGAGCAGTTCTTC. The gene calls are TRBV6-1 and TRBJ2-1; 7 nucleotides line up with TRBD1. J lost 7 bases, V lost 5 bases, and 5 bases had no gene match. Germline CDR1 and CDR2: MNHNS and SASEGT. The CDR3 has 13 residues.

The CDR3 reads CASSYSSPIYNEQFF. The CDR3 DNA reads TGTGCCAGCAGTTACTCCTCCCCTATATACAATGAGCAGTTCTTC. This chain connects TRBV6-5 to TRBJ2-1, with D hard to call. The germline V gene encodes CDR1 MNHEY and CDR2 SVGAGI. The germline V and J ends were trimmed by 0 bases and 4 bases, with 10 bases remaining between them. The CDR3 contains 15 residues.

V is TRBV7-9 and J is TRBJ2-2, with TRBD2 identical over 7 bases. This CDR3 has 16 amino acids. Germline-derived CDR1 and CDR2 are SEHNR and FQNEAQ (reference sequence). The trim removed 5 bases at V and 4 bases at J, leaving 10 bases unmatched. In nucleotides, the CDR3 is TGTGCCAGCAGCCCCCGTTTGGGGGAGGGCACCGGGGAGCTGTTTTTT. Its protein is CASSPRLGEGTGELFF.

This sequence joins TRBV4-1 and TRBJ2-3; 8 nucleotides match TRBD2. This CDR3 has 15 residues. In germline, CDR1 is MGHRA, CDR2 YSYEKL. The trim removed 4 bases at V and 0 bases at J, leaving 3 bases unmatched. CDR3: CASSRGLVSTDTQYF. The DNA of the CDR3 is TGCGCCAGCAGCCGGGGACTAGTGAGCACAGATACGCAGTATTTT.

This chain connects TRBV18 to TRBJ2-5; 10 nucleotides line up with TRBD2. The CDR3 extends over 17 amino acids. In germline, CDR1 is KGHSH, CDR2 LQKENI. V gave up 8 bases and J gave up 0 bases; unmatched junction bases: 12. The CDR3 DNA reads TGTGCCAGCCTCGGTAGTAGCGGGAGGCCCTACCAAGAGACCCAGTACTTC. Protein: CASLGSSGRPYQETQYF. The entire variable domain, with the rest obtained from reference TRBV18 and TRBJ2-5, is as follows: NAGVMQNPRHLVRRRGQEARLRCSPMKGHSHVYWYRQLPEEGLKFMVYLQKENIIDESGMPKERFSAEFPKEGPSILRIQQVVRGDSAAYFCASLGSSGRPYQETQYFGPGTRLLVL.

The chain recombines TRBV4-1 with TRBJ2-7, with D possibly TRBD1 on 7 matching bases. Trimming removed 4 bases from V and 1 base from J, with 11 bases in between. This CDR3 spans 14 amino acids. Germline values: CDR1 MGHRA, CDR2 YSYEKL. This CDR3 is CASSLTGTSYEQYF. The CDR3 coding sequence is TGCGCCAGCAGCCTGACAGGGACTTCCTACGAGCAGTACTTC.